This T cell receptor beta chain was captured by sequencing in a study of T-cell reconstitution after alpha-beta-depleted transplantation in children. Study-wide results and limits: One year post-transplant, T-cell counts and diversity were largely derived from T cells produced anew. About two months after transplant, alpha-beta T cells reportedly came from several hundred expanded graft clones. In some patients, recipient T cells and intrathymic progenitors surviving conditioning explained high day-60 diversity.

As to this clonotype: Its matching antigen is unknown.

Preparation of the TCRbeta library involved a method that used unique molecular identifiers. TCRdb used MiXCR to reprocess the PCR reads, holding one entry per CDR3 protein. Here the sample spans approximately 350,000 distinct CDR3 sequences, 15% to 20% being singletons. The sequence was collected from a male patient between 2 and 10 years old who had a stem cell transplant for acute lymphoblastic leukemia, so the T cells may come from the graft donor. Sequences were derived from PBMCs, mostly from graft donor cells, sampled 360 days after TCRalphabeta/CD19-depleted stem cell transplant.

CDR3 nucleotides: TGTGCCAGCAGGACGGAGGGGCGGGGTACTGAAGCTTTCTTT. It encodes CASRTEGRGTEAFF. The V call is TRBV4-2, the J call TRBJ1-1; D possibly corresponds to TRBD1 (5 bases). In germline, CDR1 is LGHNA, CDR2 YNFKEQ. Trimming pared 6 bases from V and 5 bases from J, leaving 16 bases between. This CDR3 is built from 14 residues.